This T cell receptor (beta chain) stems from a study of blood T cell repertoires in COVID-19. Two negative PCRs, clearance, or symptom resolution were required of recovered Cohort 3 donors. CDR3 length equals 15 residues. Germline V lookup: CDR1 KGHSH, CDR2 LQKENI. V was trimmed by 2 bases and J by 2 bases, leaving 12 bases between them. Authors' data handling: Amplification of reference gene primers was used by the study to estimate nucleated cell counts. Measured with immunoSEQ multiplex PCR; TCRdb has only the in-frame clones, and not every one. V and J calls and clone size are as listed in that table; D and trimming were resolved from the DNA. The table lists around 300,000 clones, approximately 91% of them singletons.

The chain employs TRBV18 and TRBJ1-2; D is uncertain. This TCR was sampled from a woman in her thirties or forties who had recovered from COVID-19. Sample: PBMCs or T cells enriched from blood (not recorded which). The CDR3 DNA reads TGTGCCAGCTCACCATCGGCAGGTGCGAACTATGGCTACACCTTC. As protein: CASSPSAGANYGYTF.